This is a list of T cell receptor beta chains from one sample in a study of T-cell reconstitution after alpha-beta-depleted transplantation in children. TCRdb reprocessed the PCR reads via MiXCR and lists one record per CDR3 protein. The sample shows 250,000 to 400,000 distinct CDR3 sequences, 23% of them seen only once. The material was PBMCs, mostly from graft donor cells, obtained 180 days after TCRalphabeta/CD19-depleted stem cell transplant. The receptors originated from a male patient younger than 18 who had a stem cell transplant for acute lymphoblastic leukemia, so the T cells may come from the graft donor. CDR3s include the opening cysteine and the closing phenylalanine or tryptophan. D genes are given only for firm matches. Clone size appears in some rows only: once, few, many, or a class for an expanded clone.

d_call: .
j_call: TRBJ1-1
clone_size: .
v_call: TRBV20-1
cdr3_aa: CSAGQGGAEAFF
cdr3_nt: TGCAGTGCTGGCCAGGGAGGAGCTGAAGCTTTCTTT

d_call: TRBD1
j_call: TRBJ2-7
clone_size: few
v_call: TRBV14
cdr3_aa: CASSRQGIEQYF
cdr3_nt: TGTGCCAGCAGCCGACAGGGTATCGAGCAGTACTTC

d_call: TRBD1
j_call: TRBJ1-1
clone_size: .
v_call: TRBV7-3
cdr3_aa: CASSLTTGGITEAFF
cdr3_nt: TGTGCCAGCAGCTTAACGACAGGGGGCATCACTGAAGCTTTCTTT

d_call: .
j_call: TRBJ2-1
clone_size: .
v_call: TRBV7-9
cdr3_aa: CASSLVGIAEGREQFF
cdr3_nt: TGTGCCAGCAGCTTAGTCGGGATCGCAGAAGGTCGTGAGCAGTTCTTC

d_call: .
j_call: TRBJ2-1
clone_size: .
v_call: TRBV7-2
cdr3_aa: CASSSTYSIGAYNEQFF
cdr3_nt: TGTGCCAGCAGCTCTACCTATTCCATTGGGGCCTACAATGAGCAGTTCTTC

d_call: .
j_call: TRBJ2-2
clone_size: few
v_call: TRBV5-4
cdr3_aa: CASSLGPYIRTGYTGELFF
cdr3_nt: TGTGCCAGCAGCTTGGGTCCCTATATACGGACTGGATACACCGGGGAGCTGTTTTTT

d_call: TRBD1
j_call: TRBJ2-3
clone_size: .
v_call: TRBV13
cdr3_aa: CASSTPGTAPSTDTQYF
cdr3_nt: TGTGCCAGCAGCACGCCCGGGACAGCTCCTAGCACAGATACGCAGTATTTT

d_call: .
j_call: TRBJ2-2
clone_size: few
v_call: TRBV9
cdr3_aa: CASSVDERNTGEMFF
cdr3_nt: TGTGCCAGCAGCGTAGACGAGCGGAACACCGGGGAGATGTTTTTT

d_call: TRBD1
j_call: TRBJ2-6
clone_size: .
v_call: TRBV24-1
cdr3_aa: CATSDSGLTGISYGANVLTF
cdr3_nt: TGTGCCACCAGTGATTCCGGCCTGACAGGGATCTCTTATGGGGCCAACGTCCTGACTTTC

d_call: TRBD2
j_call: TRBJ2-3
clone_size: .
v_call: TRBV18
cdr3_aa: CASSRTSGSLTDTQYF
cdr3_nt: TGTGCCAGCTCACGGACTAGCGGGAGCCTCACAGATACGCAGTATTTT

d_call: TRBD2
j_call: TRBJ2-7
clone_size: .
v_call: TRBV7-9
cdr3_aa: CASSLGLAGRPYEQYF
cdr3_nt: TGTGCCAGCAGCTTAGGACTAGCGGGACGTCCCTACGAGCAGTACTTC

d_call: TRBD1
j_call: TRBJ2-4
clone_size: few
v_call: TRBV7-9
cdr3_aa: CASSFAYRGAKNIQYF
cdr3_nt: TGTGCCAGCAGCTTCGCCTACAGGGGGGCCAAAAACATTCAGTACTTC

d_call: .
j_call: TRBJ2-7
clone_size: few
v_call: TRBV4-1
cdr3_aa: CASSQLSTYEQYF
cdr3_nt: TGCGCCAGCAGCCAATTGTCCACCTACGAGCAGTACTTC

d_call: .
j_call: TRBJ1-5
clone_size: .
v_call: TRBV5-6
cdr3_aa: CASSLRNGGRNQPQHF
cdr3_nt: TGTGCCAGCAGCTTGAGGAACGGGGGGCGAAATCAGCCCCAGCATTTT

d_call: TRBD1
j_call: TRBJ1-4
clone_size: few
v_call: TRBV6-1
cdr3_aa: CASSPPRQGSEKLFF
cdr3_nt: TGTGCCAGCAGCCCTCCGCGACAGGGAAGTGAAAAACTGTTTTTT

d_call: .
j_call: TRBJ2-1
clone_size: .
v_call: TRBV2
cdr3_aa: CASSERRGAYNEQFF
cdr3_nt: TGTGCCAGCAGTGAGAGACGGGGTGCCTACAATGAGCAGTTCTTC

d_call: TRBD1
j_call: TRBJ2-4
clone_size: .
v_call: TRBV12-3/TRBV12-4
cdr3_aa: CASSLGTGGNIQYF
cdr3_nt: TGTGCCAGCAGTCTTGGGACAGGGGGGAACATTCAGTACTTC

d_call: TRBD2
j_call: TRBJ2-7
clone_size: .
v_call: TRBV5-1
cdr3_aa: CASSTLGPGLAGERSSYEQYF
cdr3_nt: TGCGCCAGCAGCACTCTGGGACCCGGACTAGCGGGAGAGAGGAGCTCCTACGAGCAGTACTTC

d_call: .
j_call: TRBJ2-2
clone_size: .
v_call: TRBV5-1
cdr3_aa: CASSLGVRTGELFF
cdr3_nt: TGCGCCAGCAGCTTGGGGGTTCGCACCGGGGAGCTGTTTTTT

d_call: TRBD2
j_call: TRBJ2-1
clone_size: few
v_call: TRBV7-3
cdr3_aa: CASNKAGGPRNEQFF
cdr3_nt: TGTGCCAGCAACAAAGCGGGAGGGCCGAGGAATGAGCAGTTCTTC

d_call: .
j_call: TRBJ2-5
clone_size: few
v_call: TRBV7-3
cdr3_aa: CASSLRLGETQYF
cdr3_nt: TGTGCCAGCAGCTTAAGACTAGGAGAGACCCAGTACTTC

d_call: TRBD1
j_call: TRBJ1-6
clone_size: .
v_call: TRBV9
cdr3_aa: CASSVPGQGPHNSPLHF
cdr3_nt: TGTGCCAGCAGCGTACCCGGACAGGGTCCTCATAATTCACCCCTCCACTTT

d_call: TRBD1
j_call: TRBJ1-2
clone_size: .
v_call: TRBV7-3
cdr3_aa: CASSPDRGGDGYTF
cdr3_nt: TGTGCCAGCAGCCCGGACAGGGGAGGGGATGGCTACACCTTC

d_call: .
j_call: TRBJ1-4
clone_size: .
v_call: TRBV4-1
cdr3_aa: CASRGEATNEKLFF
cdr3_nt: TGCGCCAGCAGAGGGGAGGCAACTAATGAAAAACTGTTTTTT

d_call: .
j_call: TRBJ2-7
clone_size: .
v_call: TRBV9
cdr3_aa: CASSVGTGGHYEQYF
cdr3_nt: TGTGCCAGCAGCGTAGGGACCGGGGGGCACTACGAGCAGTACTTC

d_call: .
j_call: TRBJ2-2
clone_size: few
v_call: TRBV4-1
cdr3_aa: CASSHYWEGGTGELFF
cdr3_nt: TGCGCCAGCAGCCACTACTGGGAGGGGGGCACCGGGGAGCTGTTTTTT

d_call: TRBD1
j_call: TRBJ2-7
clone_size: few
v_call: TRBV29-1
cdr3_aa: CSVATGGLYEQYF
cdr3_nt: TGCAGCGTTGCAACAGGGGGGCTCTACGAGCAGTACTTC

d_call: TRBD2
j_call: TRBJ2-3
clone_size: few
v_call: TRBV5-1
cdr3_aa: CASSPAPGLAEYTDTQYF
cdr3_nt: TGCGCCAGCAGCCCCGCCCCGGGACTAGCGGAGTACACAGATACGCAGTATTTT

d_call: .
j_call: TRBJ1-5
clone_size: .
v_call: TRBV19
cdr3_aa: CASSIQGYYSNQPQHF
cdr3_nt: TGTGCCAGTAGTATTCAGGGGTACTATAGCAATCAGCCCCAGCATTTT

d_call: .
j_call: TRBJ2-5
clone_size: .
v_call: TRBV7-7
cdr3_aa: CASSSRPGEDQETQYF
cdr3_nt: TGTGCCAGCAGCTCCCGCCCGGGTGAGGACCAAGAGACCCAGTACTTC

d_call: .
j_call: TRBJ2-3
clone_size: .
v_call: TRBV29-1
cdr3_aa: CSVEAPTDTQYF
cdr3_nt: TGCAGCGTTGAGGCCCCCACAGATACGCAGTATTTT

d_call: TRBD1
j_call: TRBJ1-1
clone_size: .
v_call: TRBV5-1
cdr3_aa: CASSPRTGGHDTEAFF
cdr3_nt: TGCGCCAGCAGCCCAAGGACAGGGGGCCATGACACTGAAGCTTTCTTT

d_call: TRBD1
j_call: TRBJ1-1
clone_size: .
v_call: TRBV15
cdr3_aa: CATSRGTGLDTEAFF
cdr3_nt: TGTGCCACCAGCAGGGGGACAGGTCTTGACACTGAAGCTTTCTTT

d_call: .
j_call: TRBJ2-5
clone_size: few
v_call: TRBV7-2
cdr3_aa: CASSPRGGSLVTQYF
cdr3_nt: TGTGCCAGCAGCCCGAGAGGTGGTAGTCTCGTTACCCAGTACTTC

d_call: TRBD1
j_call: TRBJ1-1
clone_size: few
v_call: TRBV5-1
cdr3_aa: CASRTGPEAFF
cdr3_nt: TGCGCCAGCAGGACAGGGCCTGAAGCTTTCTTT

d_call: .
j_call: TRBJ1-6
clone_size: .
v_call: TRBV7-9
cdr3_aa: CASRIAGVWYNSPLHF
cdr3_nt: TGTGCCAGCAGAATCGCAGGGGTGTGGTATAATTCACCCCTCCACTTT